This T cell receptor (beta chain) originates from a study of blood T cell repertoires in COVID-19. The CDR3 totals 15 residues. Deletions cut 1 base from V and 3 bases from J, with 12 bases between. Germline CDR1 reads SGHTA; CDR2 reads FQGNSA. Libraries were prepared by immunoSEQ multiplex PCR; TCRdb keeps only in-frame clonotypes and omits some of them. The sample records about 59,000 clones, roughly 85% being singletons. This receptor was taken from a man aged 55 to 70 with acute or convalescent COVID-19. This rearrangement joins TRBV7-2 to TRBJ1-1; D perhaps matches TRBD1 (5 bases). Sequences were obtained from peripheral blood. CDR3 protein: CASSLGGGGDTEAFF. In nucleotides, the CDR3 is TGTGCCAGCAGCTTAGGGGGCGGAGGGGACACTGAAGCTTTCTTT.